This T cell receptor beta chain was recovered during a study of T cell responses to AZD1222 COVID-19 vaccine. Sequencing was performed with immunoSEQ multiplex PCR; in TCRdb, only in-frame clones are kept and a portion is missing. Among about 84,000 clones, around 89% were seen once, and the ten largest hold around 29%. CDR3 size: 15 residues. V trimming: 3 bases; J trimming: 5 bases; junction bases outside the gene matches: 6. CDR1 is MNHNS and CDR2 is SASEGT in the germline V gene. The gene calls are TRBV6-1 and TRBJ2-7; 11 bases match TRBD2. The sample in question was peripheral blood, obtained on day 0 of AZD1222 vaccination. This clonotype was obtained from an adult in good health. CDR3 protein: CASSDSGRAPNEQYF. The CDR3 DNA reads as TGTGCCAGCAGTGATAGCGGGAGGGCCCCCAACGAGCAGTACTTC.